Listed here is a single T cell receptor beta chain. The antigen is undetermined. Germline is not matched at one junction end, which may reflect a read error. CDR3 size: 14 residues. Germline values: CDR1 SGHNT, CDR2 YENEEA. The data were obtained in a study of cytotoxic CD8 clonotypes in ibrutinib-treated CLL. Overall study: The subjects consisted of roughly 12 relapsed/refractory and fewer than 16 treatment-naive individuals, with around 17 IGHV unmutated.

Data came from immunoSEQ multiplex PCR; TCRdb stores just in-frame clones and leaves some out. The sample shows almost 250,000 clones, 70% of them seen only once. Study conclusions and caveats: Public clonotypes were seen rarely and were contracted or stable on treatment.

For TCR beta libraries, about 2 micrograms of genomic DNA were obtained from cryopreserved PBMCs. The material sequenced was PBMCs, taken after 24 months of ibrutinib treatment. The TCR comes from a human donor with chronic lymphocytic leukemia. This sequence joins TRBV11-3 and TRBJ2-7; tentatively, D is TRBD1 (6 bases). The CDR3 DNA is TGTGCCAGCAGCCTAGAGGGCAGGGGAAACGAGCAGTACTTC. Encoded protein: CASSLEGRGNEQYF. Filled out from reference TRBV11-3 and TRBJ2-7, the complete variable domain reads EAGVVQSPRYKIIEKKQPVAFWCNPISGHNTLYWYLQNLGQGPELLIRYENEEAVDDSQLPKDRFSAERLKGVDSTLKIQPAELGDSAVYLCASSLEGRGNEQYFGPGTRLTVT.